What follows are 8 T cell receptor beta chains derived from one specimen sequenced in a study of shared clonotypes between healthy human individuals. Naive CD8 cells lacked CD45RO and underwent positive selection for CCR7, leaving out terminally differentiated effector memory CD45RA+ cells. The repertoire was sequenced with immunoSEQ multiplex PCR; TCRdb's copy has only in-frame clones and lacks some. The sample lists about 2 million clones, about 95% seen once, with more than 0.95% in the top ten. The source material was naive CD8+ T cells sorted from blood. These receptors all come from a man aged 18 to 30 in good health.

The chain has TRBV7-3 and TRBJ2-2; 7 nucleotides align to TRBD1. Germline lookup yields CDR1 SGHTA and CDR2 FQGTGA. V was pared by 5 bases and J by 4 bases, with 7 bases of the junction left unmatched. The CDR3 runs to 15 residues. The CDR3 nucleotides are TGTGCCAGCAGCCTCCGACAGGGAACCACCGGGGAGCTGTTTTTT. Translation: CASSLRQGTTGELFF.

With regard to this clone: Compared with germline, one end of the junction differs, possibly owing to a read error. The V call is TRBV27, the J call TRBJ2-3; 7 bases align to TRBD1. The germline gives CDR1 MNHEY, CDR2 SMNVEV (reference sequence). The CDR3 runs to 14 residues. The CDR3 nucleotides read TGTGCCGGCAGTCCGACAGGGTGCACAGATACGCAGTATTTT. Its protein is CAGSPTGCTDTQYF.

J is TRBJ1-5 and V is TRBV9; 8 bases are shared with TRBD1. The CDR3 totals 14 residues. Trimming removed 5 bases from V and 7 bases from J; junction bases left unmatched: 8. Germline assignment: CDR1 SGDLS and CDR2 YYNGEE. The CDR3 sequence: CASSPQGARQPQHF. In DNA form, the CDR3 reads TGTGCCAGCAGTCCCCAGGGGGCGAGGCAGCCCCAGCATTTT.

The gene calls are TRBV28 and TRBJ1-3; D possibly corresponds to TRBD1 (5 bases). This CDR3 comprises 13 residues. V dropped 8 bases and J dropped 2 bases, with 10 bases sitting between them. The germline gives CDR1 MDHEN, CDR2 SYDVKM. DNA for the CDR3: TGTGCCAGCTCCAGGGTTCCTGGAAACACCATATATTTT. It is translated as CASSRVPGNTIYF.

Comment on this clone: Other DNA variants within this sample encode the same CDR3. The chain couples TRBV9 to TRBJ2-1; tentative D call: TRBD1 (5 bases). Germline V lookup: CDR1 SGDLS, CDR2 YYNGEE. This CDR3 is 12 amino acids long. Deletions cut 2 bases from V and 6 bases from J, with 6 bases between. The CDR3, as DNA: TGTGCCAGCAGCGTTACAGGCAATGAGCAGTTCTTC. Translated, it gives CASSVTGNEQFF.

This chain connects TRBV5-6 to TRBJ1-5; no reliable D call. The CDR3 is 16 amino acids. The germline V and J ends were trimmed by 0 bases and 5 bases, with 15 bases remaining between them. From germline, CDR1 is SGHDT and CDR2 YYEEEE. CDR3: CASSLGPVGLDQPQHF. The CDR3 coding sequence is TGTGCCAGCAGCTTGGGTCCCGTAGGGTTGGATCAGCCCCAGCATTTT.

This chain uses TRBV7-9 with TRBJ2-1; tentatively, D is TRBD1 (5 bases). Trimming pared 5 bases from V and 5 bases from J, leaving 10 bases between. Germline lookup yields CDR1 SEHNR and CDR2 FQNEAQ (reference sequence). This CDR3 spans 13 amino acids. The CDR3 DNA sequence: TGTGCCAGCAGCGGGGAAGGGGACAATGAGCAGTTCTTC. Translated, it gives CASSGEGDNEQFF.

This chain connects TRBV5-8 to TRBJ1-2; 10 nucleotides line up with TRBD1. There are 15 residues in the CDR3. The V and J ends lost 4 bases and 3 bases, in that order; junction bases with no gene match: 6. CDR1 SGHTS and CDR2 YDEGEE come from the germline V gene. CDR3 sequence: CASSVRQGADYGYTF. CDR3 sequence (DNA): TGTGCCAGCAGCGTACGACAGGGGGCGGACTATGGCTACACCTTC.